The sequence of this T cell receptor (beta chain) was determined in a study of shared clonotypes between healthy human individuals. The ends were cut back, 10 bases at V and 4 bases at J, with 11 bases in the middle. Germline loops: CDR1 SNHLY, CDR2 FYNNEI. The CDR3 length is 12 residues. CD45RO-negative, CCR7-positively selected cells formed the naive CD8 fraction, excluding terminally differentiated effector memory CD45RA+ cells. Measured with immunoSEQ multiplex PCR; TCRdb has only the in-frame clones, and not every one. The table lists about 650,000 clones, nearly 97% of them singletons. The sequenced sample consisted of naive CD8+ T cells sorted from blood. This receptor was identified in a woman aged 25 to 45 in good health. J is TRBJ2-1 and V is TRBV2, with D possibly matching TRBD1 (6 bases). The CDR3 loop is CANGTPYNEQFF. CDR3 in DNA: TGTGCCAACGGGACACCTTACAATGAGCAGTTCTTC. Full variable domain (outside the CDR3, taken from reference TRBV2 and TRBJ2-1): EPEVTQTPSHQVTQMGQEVILRCVPISNHLYFYWYRQILGQKVEFLVSFYNNEISEKSEIFDDQFSVERPDGSNFTLKIRSTKLEDSAMYFCANGTPYNEQFFGPGTRLTVL.